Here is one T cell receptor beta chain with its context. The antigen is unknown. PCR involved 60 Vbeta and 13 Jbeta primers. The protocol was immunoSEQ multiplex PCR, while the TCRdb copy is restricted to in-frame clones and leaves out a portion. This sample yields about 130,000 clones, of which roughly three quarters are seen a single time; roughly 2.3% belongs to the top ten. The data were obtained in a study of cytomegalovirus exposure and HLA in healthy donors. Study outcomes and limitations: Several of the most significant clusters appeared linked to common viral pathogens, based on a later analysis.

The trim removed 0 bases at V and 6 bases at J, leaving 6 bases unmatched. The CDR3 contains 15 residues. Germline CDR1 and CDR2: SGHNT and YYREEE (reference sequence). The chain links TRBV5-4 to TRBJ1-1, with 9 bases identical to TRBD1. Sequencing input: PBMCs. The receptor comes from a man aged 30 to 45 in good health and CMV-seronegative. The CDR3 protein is CASSLDRGQVAEAFF. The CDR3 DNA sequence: TGTGCCAGCAGCTTGGACAGGGGGCAGGTCGCTGAAGCTTTCTTT.